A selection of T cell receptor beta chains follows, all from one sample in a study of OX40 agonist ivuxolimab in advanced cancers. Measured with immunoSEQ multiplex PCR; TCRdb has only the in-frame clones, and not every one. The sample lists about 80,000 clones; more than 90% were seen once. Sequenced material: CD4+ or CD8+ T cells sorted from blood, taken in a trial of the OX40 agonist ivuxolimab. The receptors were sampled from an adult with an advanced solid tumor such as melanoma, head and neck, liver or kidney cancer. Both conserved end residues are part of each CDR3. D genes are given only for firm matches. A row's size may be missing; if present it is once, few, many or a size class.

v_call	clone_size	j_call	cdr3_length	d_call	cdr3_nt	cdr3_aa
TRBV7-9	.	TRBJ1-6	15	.	TGTGCCAGCAGCTCGAGCTGGGAAGGAGGTTCACCCCTCCACTTT	CASSSSWEGGSPLHF
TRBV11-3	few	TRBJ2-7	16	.	TGTGCCAGCAGGGAGGGAGGGACACTGAGCTCCTACGAGCAGTACTTC	CASREGGTLSSYEQYF
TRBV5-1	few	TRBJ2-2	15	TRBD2	TGCGCCAGCACCCCGCCGTTAGCGGGAGCCGGGGAGCTGTTTTTT	CASTPPLAGAGELFF
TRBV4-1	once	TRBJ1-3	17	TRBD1	TGCGCCAGCAGCCAAGATGGGACAGCCAACTCTGGAAACACCATATATTTT	CASSQDGTANSGNTIYF
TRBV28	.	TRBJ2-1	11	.	TGTGCCAGCAGTGAGACAGGAAGACAGTTCTTC	CASSETGRQFF
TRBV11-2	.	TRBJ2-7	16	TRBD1	TGTGCCAGCAGCTCGGTCGGACAGGGGGCATCCTACGAGCAGTACTTC	CASSSVGQGASYEQYF
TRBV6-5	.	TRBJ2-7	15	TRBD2	TGTGCCAGCAGGATCAGCGGGAGTGGAGCCTACGAGCAGTACTTC	CASRISGSGAYEQYF
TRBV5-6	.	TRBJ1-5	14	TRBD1	TGTGCCAGCAGCTTGACAGGGGGAAGTCAGCCCCAGCATTTT	CASSLTGGSQPQHF
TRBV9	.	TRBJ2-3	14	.	TGTGCCAGCAGCGTGAGCGGAAGATCCGATACGCAGTATTTT	CASSVSGRSDTQYF
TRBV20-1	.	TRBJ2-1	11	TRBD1	TGCAGTGCTGCCGACAGGGGTGAGCAGTTCTTC	CSAADRGEQFF
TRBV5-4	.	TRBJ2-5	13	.	TGTGCCAGCAGCTTGGGTGGGGGGCAGACCCAGTACTTC	CASSLGGGQTQYF
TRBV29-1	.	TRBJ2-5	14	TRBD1	TGCAGCGTTACGCCTACAGGGGGCGGAGAGACCCAGTACTTC	CSVTPTGGGETQYF
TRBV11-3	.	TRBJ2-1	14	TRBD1	TGTGCCAGCAGCTCCCGACAGGGGGGCGATGAGCAGTTCTTC	CASSSRQGGDEQFF
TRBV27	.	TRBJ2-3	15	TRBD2	TGTGCCAGCAGACGGGGGGACCCACGCACAGATACGCAGTATTTT	CASRRGDPRTDTQYF
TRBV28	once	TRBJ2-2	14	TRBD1	TGTGCCAGCACCCCGGGACAGGGAACCGGGGAGCTGTTTTTT	CASTPGQGTGELFF
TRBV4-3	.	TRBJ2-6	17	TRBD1	TGCGCCAGCAGCCAAGATGGGGACAGCTCTGGGGCCAACGTCCTGACTTTC	CASSQDGDSSGANVLTF
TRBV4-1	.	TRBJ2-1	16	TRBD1	TGCGCCAGCAGCCAGGCCGGGACAGGGGCTTACAATGAGCAGTTCTTC	CASSQAGTGAYNEQFF
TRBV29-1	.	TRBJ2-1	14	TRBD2	TGCAGCTTTAAACCGGGACTAGGATACAATGAGCAGTTCTTC	CSFKPGLGYNEQFF
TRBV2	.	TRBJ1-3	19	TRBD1	TGTGCCAGCAGCGAAACTGGACAGGGGATACCTTACTCTGGAAACACCATATATTTT	CASSETGQGIPYSGNTIYF
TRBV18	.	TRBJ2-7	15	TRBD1	TGTGCCAGCTCACTCCCGGGACAGGGTGCCTACGAGCAGTACTTC	CASSLPGQGAYEQYF
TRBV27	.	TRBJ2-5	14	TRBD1	TGTGCCAGCAGAATGGACAGGGGTTGGGAGACCCAGTACTTC	CASRMDRGWETQYF
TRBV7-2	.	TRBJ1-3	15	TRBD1	TGTGCCAGCAGTACGACAGGGTCCTCTGGAAACACCATATATTTT	CASSTTGSSGNTIYF
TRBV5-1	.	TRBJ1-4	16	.	TGCGCCAGCAGCTTACGTACCGCCCGGTCTAATGAAAAACTGTTTTTT	CASSLRTARSNEKLFF
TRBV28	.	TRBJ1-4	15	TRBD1	TGTGCCAGCAGTCCCGGGACAGCCTATAATGAAAAACTGTTTTTT	CASSPGTAYNEKLFF
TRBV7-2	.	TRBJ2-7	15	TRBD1	TGTGCCAGCAACCAACCGGACAGGGGTTTGTACGAGCAGTACTTC	CASNQPDRGLYEQYF
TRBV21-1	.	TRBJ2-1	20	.	TGTGCCAGCAGCCCACGAGTCCCGGGACTAGCGGGAGGGCCCCCCAATGAGCAGTTCTTC	CASSPRVPGLAGGPPNEQFF
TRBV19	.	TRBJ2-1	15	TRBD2	TGTGCCAGTAGCTCAGGCCCTAGCGGCTACAATGAGCAGTTCTTC	CASSSGPSGYNEQFF
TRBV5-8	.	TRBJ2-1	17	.	TGTGCCAGCAGCTTGAGAAGAGGACAGCGTGCCTACAATGAGCAGTTCTTC	CASSLRRGQRAYNEQFF
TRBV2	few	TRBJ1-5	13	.	TGTGCCAGCAGATCGGTCAGGGATCAGCCCCAGCATTTT	CASRSVRDQPQHF
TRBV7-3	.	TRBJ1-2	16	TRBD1	TGTGCCAGCAGCTTAGGGCGGGCAGGGGGACTCTATGGCTACACCTTC	CASSLGRAGGLYGYTF
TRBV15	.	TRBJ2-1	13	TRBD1	TGTGCCACCAGCAGATTACAGGGGAATGAGCAGTTCTTC	CATSRLQGNEQFF